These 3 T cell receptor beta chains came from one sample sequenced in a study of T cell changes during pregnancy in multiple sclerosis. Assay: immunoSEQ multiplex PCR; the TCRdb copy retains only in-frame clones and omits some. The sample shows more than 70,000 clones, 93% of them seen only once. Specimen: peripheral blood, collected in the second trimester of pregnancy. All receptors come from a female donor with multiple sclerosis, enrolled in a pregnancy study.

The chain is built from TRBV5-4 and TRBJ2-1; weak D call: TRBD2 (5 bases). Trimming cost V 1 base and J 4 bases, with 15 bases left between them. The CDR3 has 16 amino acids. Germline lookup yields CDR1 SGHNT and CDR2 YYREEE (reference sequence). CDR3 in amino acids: CASSLKGSTGYNEQFF. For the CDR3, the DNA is TGTGCCAGCAGCTTGAAGGGATCAACGGGGTACAATGAGCAGTTCTTC.

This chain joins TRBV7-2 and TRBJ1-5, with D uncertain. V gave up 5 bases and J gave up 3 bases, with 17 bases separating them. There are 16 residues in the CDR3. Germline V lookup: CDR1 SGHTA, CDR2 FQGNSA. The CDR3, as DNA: TGTGCCAGCAGCCTGGGAGAAGGCAAGTTCAATCAGCCCCAGCATTTT. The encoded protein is CASSLGEGKFNQPQHF. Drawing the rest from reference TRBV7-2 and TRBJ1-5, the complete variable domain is GAGVSQSPSNKVTEKGKDVELRCDPISGHTALYWYRQSLGQGLEFLIYFQGNSAPDKSGLPSDRFSAERTGGSVSTLTIQRTQQEDSAVYLCASSLGEGKFNQPQHFGDGTRLSIL.

The CDR3 DNA reads TGTGCCACCAGCAGGGGGGGAGGCAGGGCCGATTCACCCCTCCACTTT. This codes for CATSRGGGRADSPLHF. This chain joins TRBV15 and TRBJ1-6; a possible D gene is TRBD1 (5 bases). The germline V and J ends were trimmed by 3 bases and 8 bases, with 17 bases remaining between them. The length of the CDR3 is 16 residues. CDR1 and CDR2 from the germline V gene are LNHNV and YYDKDF (reference sequence).